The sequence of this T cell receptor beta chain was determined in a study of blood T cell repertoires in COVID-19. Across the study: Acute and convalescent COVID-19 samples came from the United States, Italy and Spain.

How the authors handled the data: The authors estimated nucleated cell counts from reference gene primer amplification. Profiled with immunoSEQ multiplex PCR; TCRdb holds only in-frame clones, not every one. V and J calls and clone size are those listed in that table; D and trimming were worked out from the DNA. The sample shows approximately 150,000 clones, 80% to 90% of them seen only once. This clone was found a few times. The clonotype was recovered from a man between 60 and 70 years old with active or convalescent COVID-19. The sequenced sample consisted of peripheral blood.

The CDR3 DNA is TGCGCCAGCAGCTTGGAAGCAGGGGCCGGTGGCTACACCTTC. Translated: CASSLEAGAGGYTF. The rearrangement links TRBV5-1 to TRBJ1-2; maybe TRBD1 (6 bases). The CDR3 length is 14 residues. The V end lost 0 bases, the J end lost 7 bases, and 13 bases lay between the germline ends. Germline CDR1 is SGHRS and CDR2 is YFSETQ.